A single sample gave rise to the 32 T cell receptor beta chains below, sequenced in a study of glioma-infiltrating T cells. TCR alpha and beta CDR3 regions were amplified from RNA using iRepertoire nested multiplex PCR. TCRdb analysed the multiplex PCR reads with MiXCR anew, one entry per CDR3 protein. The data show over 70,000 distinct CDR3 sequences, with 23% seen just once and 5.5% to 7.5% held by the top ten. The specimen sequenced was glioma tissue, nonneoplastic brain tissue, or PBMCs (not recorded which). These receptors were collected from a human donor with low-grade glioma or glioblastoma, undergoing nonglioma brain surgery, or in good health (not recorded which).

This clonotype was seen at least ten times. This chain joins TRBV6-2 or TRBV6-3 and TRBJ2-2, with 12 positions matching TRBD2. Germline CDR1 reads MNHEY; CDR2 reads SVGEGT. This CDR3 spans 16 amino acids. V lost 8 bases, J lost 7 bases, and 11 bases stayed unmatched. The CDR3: CASRASGRAVIGELFF. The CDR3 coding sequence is TGTGCCAGCCGTGCTAGCGGGAGGGCCGTGATCGGGGAGCTGTTTTTT.

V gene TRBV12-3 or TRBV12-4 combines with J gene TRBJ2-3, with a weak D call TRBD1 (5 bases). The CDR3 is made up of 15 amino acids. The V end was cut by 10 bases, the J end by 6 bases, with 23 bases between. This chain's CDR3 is CATDDSSPLSDTQYF. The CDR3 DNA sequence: TGTGCCACCGACGACAGCAGCCCCCTCTCCGATACGCAGTATTTT.

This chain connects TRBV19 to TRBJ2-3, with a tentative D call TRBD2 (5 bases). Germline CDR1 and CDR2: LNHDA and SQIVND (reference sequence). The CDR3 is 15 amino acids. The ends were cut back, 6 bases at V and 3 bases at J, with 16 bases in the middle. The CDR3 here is CASSFDGKRTDTQYF. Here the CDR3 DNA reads TGTGCCAGTAGCTTCGACGGGAAAAGGACAGATACGCAGTATTTT.

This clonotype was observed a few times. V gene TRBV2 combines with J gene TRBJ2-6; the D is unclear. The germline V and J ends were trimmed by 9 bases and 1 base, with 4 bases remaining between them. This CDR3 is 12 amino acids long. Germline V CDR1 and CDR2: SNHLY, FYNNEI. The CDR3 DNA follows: TGTGCCAGGATTTCTGGGGCCAACGTCCTGACTTTC. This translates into CARISGANVLTF.

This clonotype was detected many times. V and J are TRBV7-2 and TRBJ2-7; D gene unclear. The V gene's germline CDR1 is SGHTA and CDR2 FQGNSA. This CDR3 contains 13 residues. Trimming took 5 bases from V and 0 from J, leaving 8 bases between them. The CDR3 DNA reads TGTGCCAGCAGCCGAAGGAGCTCCTACGAGCAGTACTTC. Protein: CASSRRSSYEQYF.

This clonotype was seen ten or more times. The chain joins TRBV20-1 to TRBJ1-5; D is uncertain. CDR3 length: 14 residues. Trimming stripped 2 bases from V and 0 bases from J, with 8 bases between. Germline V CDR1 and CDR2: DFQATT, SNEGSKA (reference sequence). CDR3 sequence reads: CSARKGYSNQPQHF. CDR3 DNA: TGCAGTGCTAGAAAGGGATATAGCAATCAGCCCCAGCATTTT.

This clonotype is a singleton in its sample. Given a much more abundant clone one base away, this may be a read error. The CDR3 bases are TGCAGTGCTAGAGCCCTAGCGGGAGGGCTGAATGGGCAGTTCTTC. Protein sequence: CSARALAGGLNGQFF. The chain joins TRBV20-1 to TRBJ2-1; 12 nucleotides agree with TRBD2. This CDR3 is built from 15 residues. The germline V gene has CDR1 DFQATT and CDR2 SNEGSKA (reference sequence).

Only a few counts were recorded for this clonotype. The CDR3 loop is CASSLGTSNQPQHF. CDR3 bases: TGTGCCAGCAGCTTGGGGACCAGCAATCAGCCCCAGCATTTT. V is TRBV5-5 and J is TRBJ1-5; D is unresolved. This CDR3 contains 14 residues. With 0 bases removed from V and 1 base from J, the gap between germline ends came to 5 bases. Germline loops: CDR1 SGHKS, CDR2 YYEKEE (reference sequence).

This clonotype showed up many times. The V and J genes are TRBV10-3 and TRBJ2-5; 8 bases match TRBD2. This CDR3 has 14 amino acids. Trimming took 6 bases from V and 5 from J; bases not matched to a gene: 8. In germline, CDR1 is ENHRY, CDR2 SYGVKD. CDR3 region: CAISPGLGLETQYF. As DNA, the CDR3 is TGTGCCATCAGCCCGGGACTAGGGCTGGAGACCCAGTACTTC.

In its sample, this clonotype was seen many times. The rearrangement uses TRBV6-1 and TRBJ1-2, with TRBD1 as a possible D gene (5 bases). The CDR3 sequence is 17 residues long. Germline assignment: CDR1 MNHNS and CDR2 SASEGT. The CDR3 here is CAARKGVGTRDDYGYTF. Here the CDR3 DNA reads TGTGCGGCTAGAAAAGGGGTCGGGACTCGGGACGACTATGGCTACACCTTC.

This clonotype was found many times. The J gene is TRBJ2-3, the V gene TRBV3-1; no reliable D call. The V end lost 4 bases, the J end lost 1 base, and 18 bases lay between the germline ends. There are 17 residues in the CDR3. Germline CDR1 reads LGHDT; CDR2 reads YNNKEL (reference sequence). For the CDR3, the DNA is TGTGCCAGCAGCCGAAGAGGCACTGGCCGGGGCACAGATACGCAGTATTTT. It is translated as CASSRRGTGRGTDTQYF.

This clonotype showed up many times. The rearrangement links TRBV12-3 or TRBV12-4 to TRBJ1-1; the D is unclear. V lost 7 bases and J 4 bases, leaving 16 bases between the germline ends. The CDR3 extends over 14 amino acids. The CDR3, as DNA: TGTGCCAGCACCGTCTACAGTACGACCACTGAAGCTTTCTTT. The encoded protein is CASTVYSTTTEAFF.

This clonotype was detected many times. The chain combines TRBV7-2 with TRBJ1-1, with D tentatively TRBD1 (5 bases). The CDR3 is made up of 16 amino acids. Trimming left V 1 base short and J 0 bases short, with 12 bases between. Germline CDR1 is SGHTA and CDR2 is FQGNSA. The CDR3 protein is CASSLGQRRMNTEAFF. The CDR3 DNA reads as TGTGCCAGCAGCTTAGGACAGCGACGAATGAACACTGAAGCTTTCTTT.

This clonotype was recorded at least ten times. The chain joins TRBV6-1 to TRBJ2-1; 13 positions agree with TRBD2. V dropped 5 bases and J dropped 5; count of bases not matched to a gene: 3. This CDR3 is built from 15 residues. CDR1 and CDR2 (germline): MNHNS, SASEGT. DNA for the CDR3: TGTGCCAGCAGTCTACTAGCGGGAGGGAACAATGAGCAGTTCTTC. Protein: CASSLLAGGNNEQFF.

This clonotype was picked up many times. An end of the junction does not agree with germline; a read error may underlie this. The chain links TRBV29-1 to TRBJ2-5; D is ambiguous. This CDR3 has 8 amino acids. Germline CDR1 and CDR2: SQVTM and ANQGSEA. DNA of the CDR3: TGCAGCGTTGATCGAGACAACTTC. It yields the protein CSVDRDNF. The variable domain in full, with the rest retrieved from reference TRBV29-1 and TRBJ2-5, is SAVISQKPSRDICQRGTSLTIQCQVDSQVTMMFWYRQQPGQSLTLIATANQGSEATYESGFVIDKFPISRPNLTFSTLTVSNMSPEDSSIYLCSVDRDNFGPGTRLLVL.

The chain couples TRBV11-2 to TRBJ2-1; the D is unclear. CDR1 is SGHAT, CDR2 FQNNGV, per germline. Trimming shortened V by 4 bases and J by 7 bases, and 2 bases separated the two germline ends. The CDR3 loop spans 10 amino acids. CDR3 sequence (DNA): TGTGCCAGCAGCTGGAATGAGCAGTTCTTC. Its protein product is CASSWNEQFF.

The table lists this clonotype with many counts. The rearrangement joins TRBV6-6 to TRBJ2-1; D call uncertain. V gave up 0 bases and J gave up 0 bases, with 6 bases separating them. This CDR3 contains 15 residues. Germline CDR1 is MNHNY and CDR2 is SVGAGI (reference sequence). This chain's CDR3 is CASSYSGPSYNEQFF. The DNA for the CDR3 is TGTGCCAGCAGTTACTCAGGACCCTCCTACAATGAGCAGTTCTTC.

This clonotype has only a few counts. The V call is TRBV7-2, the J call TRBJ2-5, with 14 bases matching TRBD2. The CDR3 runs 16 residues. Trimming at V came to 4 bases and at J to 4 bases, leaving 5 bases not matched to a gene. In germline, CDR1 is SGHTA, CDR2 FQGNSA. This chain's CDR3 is CASSSRLAGGRETQYF. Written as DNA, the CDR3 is TGTGCCAGCAGCTCAAGACTAGCGGGGGGGAGAGAGACCCAGTACTTC.

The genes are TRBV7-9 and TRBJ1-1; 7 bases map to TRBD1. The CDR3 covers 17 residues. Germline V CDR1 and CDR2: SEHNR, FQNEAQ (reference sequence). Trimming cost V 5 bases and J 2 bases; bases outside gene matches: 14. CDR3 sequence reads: CASSPLLGGEGNTEAFF. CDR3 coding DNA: TGTGCCAGCAGCCCCCTTTTAGGGGGCGAGGGAAACACTGAAGCTTTCTTT.

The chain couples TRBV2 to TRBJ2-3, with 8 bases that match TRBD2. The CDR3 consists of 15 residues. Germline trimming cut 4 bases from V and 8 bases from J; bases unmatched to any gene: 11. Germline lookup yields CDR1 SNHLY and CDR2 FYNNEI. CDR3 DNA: TGTGCCAGCAGTGGTCAGAGCGGGAGCAGAAGTACGCAGTATTTT. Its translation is CASSGQSGSRSTQYF.

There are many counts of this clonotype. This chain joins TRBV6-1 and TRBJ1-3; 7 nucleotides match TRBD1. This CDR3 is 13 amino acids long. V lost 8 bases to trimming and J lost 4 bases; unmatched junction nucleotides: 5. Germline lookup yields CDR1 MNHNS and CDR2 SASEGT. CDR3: CASGDRGGNTIYF. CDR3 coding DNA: TGTGCCAGCGGGGACAGAGGCGGAAACACCATATATTTT.

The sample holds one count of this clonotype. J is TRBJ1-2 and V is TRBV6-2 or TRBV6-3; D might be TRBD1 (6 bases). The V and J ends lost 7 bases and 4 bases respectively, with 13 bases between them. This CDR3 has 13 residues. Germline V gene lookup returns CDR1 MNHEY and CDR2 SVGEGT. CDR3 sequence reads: CASKSTGVYGYTF. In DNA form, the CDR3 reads TGTGCCAGCAAATCGACAGGAGTCTATGGCTACACCTTC.

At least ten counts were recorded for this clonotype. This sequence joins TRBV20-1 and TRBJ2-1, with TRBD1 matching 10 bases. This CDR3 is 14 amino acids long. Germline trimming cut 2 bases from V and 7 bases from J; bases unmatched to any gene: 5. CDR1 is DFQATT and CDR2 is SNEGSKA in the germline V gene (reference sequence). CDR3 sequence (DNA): TGCAGTGCTAGATCCGGGACAGGGGATAATGAGCAGTTCTTC. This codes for CSARSGTGDNEQFF.

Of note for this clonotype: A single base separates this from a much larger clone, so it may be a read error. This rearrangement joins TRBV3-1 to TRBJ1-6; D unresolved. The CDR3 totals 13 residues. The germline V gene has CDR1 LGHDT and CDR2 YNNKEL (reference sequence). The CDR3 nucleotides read TGTGCCAGCAGCCCTATACTCAGAACACCCATCCACTTT. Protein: CASSPILRTPIHF.

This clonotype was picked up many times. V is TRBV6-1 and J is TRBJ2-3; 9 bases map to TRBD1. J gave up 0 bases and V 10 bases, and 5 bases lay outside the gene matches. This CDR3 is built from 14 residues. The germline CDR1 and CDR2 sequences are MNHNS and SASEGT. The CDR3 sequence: CATLDRGSTDTQYF. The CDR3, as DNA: TGTGCCACCTTGGACAGGGGAAGCACAGATACGCAGTATTTT.

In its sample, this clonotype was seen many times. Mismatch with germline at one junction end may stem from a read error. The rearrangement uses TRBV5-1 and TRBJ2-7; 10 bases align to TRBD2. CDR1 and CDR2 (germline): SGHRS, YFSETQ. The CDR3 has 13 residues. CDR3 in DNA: TGCGCCAGCAGCTTGGGGGCTAGCGGGAGATCAAACTTC. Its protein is CASSLGASGRSNF. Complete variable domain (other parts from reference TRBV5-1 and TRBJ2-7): KAGVTQTPRYLIKTRGQQVTLSCSPISGHRSVSWYQQTPGQGLQFLFEYFSETQRNKGNFPGRFSGRQFSNSRSEMNVSTLELGDSALYLCASSLGASGRSNFGPGTRLTVT.

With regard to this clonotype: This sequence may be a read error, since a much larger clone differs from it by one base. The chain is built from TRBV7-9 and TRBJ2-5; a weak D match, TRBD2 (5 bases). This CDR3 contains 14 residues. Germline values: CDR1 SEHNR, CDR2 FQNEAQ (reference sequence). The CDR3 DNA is TGTGCCAGCAGCTTAGCCGGACTCCAAGAGGCCCAGTACTTC. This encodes CASSLAGLQEAQYF.

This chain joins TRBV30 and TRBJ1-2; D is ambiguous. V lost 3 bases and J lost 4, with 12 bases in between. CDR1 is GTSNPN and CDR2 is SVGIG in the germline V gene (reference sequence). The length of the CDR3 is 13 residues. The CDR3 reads CAWSTDPVYGYTF. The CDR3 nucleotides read TGTGCCTGGAGCACAGACCCAGTCTATGGCTACACCTTC.

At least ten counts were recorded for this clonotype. The CDR3 is CASSLSYPGQGARYEQYF. CDR3 DNA sequence: TGTGCCAGCAGTTTATCTTACCCGGGACAGGGGGCGCGATACGAGCAGTACTTC. This chain uses TRBV27 with TRBJ2-7, with TRBD1 identical over 12 bases. The germline gives CDR1 MNHEY, CDR2 SMNVEV (reference sequence). The V segment lost 0 bases and the J segment 4 bases; nucleotides outside the gene matches: 10. This CDR3 has 18 residues.

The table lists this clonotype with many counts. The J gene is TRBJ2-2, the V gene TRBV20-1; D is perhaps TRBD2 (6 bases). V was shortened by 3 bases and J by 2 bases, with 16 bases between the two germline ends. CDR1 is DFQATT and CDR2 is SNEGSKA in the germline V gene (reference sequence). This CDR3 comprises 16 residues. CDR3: CSASPLGGINTGELFF. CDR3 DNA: TGCAGTGCTAGTCCTCTGGGCGGGATTAACACCGGGGAGCTGTTTTTT.

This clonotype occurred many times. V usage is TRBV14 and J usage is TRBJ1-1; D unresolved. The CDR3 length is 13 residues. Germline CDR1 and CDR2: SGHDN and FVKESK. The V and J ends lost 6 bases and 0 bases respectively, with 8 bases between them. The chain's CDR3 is CASSSSMNTEAFF. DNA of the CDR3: TGTGCCAGCAGTTCTTCCATGAACACTGAAGCTTTCTTT.

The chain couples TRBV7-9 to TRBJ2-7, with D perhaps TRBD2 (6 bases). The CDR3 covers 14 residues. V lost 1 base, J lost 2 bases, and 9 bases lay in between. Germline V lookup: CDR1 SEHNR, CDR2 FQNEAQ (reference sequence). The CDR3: CASSLVGGTYEQYF. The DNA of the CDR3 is TGTGCCAGCAGCTTAGTCGGGGGAACCTACGAGCAGTACTTC.